Below are 4 T cell receptor beta chains sequenced from a single sample in a study of T cells in localized non-small cell lung cancer. Method: immunoSEQ multiplex PCR; TCRdb's copy keeps in-frame clones and lacks some. The profile shows 39,000 or so clones, roughly 84% of them singletons. Sequences were derived from PBMCs, sampled before any cancer treatment. These receptors were collected from a man aged 35 to 70 with stage II lung adenocarcinoma.

CDR3 in amino acids: CASSRTGGDEQFF. CDR3 in DNA: TGTGCCAGCAGTAGGACAGGGGGCGATGAGCAGTTCTTC. The rearrangement joins TRBV6-4 to TRBJ2-1; 11 nucleotides agree with TRBD1. The V gene's germline CDR1 is MRHNA and CDR2 SNTAGT. The V gene end was trimmed by 5 bases and the J gene end by 8 bases; junction bases not matched to a gene: 2. This CDR3 region has 13 residues.

The J gene is TRBJ2-3, the V gene TRBV27; maybe TRBD2 (6 bases). Germline V CDR1 and CDR2: MNHEY, SMNVEV (reference sequence). This CDR3 comprises 12 residues. Trimming stripped 5 bases from V and 9 bases from J, with 12 bases between. CDR3 sequence reads: CASSILGGTQYF. Here the CDR3 DNA reads TGTGCCAGCAGTATCTTGGGGGGAACGCAGTATTTT.

V usage is TRBV6-5 and J usage is TRBJ1-4; D not resolved. The CDR3 is made up of 15 amino acids. Germline V gene sequence: CDR1 MNHEY, CDR2 SVGAGI. V gave up 5 bases and J gave up 5 bases, with 15 bases separating them. CDR3 nucleotides: TGTGCCAGCAGTCCCGAACCGGGCCTGAATGAAAAACTGTTTTTT. Translated: CASSPEPGLNEKLFF.

The gene calls are TRBV7-9 and TRBJ2-1; a weak D match, TRBD1 (7 bases). CDR1 is SEHNR and CDR2 is FQNEAQ in the germline V gene (reference sequence). V was pared by 6 bases and J by 12 bases, with 15 bases between. The CDR3 extends over 12 amino acids. Here the CDR3 DNA reads TGTGCCAGCAGTTCAGGGGGTAGCGGGCAGTTCTTC. Its protein product is CASSSGGSGQFF.